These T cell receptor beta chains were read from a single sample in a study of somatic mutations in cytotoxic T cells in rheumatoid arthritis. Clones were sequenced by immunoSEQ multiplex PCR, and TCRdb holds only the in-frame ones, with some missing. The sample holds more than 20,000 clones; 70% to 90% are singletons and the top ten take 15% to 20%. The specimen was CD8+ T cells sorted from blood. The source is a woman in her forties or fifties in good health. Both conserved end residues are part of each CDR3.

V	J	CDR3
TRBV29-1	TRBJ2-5	CSVETGGGAGETQYF
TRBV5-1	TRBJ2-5	CASSLKDRRVETQYF
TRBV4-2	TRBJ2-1	CASSLKTSGGYNEQFF
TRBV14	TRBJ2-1	CASSPGAGGRNEQFF
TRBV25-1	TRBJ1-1	CASSLGPTEAFF
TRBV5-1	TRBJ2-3	CASSLEGADTQYF
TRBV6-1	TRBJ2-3	CASSEVPPTDTQYF
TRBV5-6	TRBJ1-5	CASSLGQGSHVGNQPQHF
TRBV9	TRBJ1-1	CASNPGGGTEAFF
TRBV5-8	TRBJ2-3	CASSPSIGADTQYF
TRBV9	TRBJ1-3	CASSGDLDTIYF
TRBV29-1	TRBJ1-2	CSVDRGRGRSGYTF
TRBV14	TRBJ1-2	CASSQGTGDGYTF
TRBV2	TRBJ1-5	CASSESDRWPQHF
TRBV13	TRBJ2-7	CASSLGADRGKDEQYF
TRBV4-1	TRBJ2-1	CASSQDLLTNEQFF
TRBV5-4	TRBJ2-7	CASSSDNYEQYF
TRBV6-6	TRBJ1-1	CASSYNFRGTEAFF
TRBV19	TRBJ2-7	CAVRDRGFYEQYF
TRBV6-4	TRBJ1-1	CASRLGDGTEAFF
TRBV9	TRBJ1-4	CASSVGEGGLREKLFF
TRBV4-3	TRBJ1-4	CASSYRGQGNEKLFF
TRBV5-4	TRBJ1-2	CASSDPGQPPTPNYGYTF
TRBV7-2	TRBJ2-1	CASRASGVYNEQFF
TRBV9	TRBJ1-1	CASSVENGGAFF
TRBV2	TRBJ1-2	CASSAGANYGYTF
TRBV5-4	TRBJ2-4	CASSLERGRKNIQYF
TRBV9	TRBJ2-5	CASSLQGFQETQYF
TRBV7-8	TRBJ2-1	CASSLVVAGGLGYNEQFF
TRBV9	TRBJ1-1	CASSPGGNFFGAFF
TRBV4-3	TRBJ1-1	CASSQDPGFMNTEAFF
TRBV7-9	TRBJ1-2	CASNEGHDFNYGYTF
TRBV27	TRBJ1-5	CASSLFMGQGNQPQHF
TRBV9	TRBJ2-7	CASSRSPYYEQYF
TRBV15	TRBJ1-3	CATSREASLGNTIYF
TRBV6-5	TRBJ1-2	CASTSVQGAGGYTF
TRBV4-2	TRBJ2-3	CASSQEGKTDTQYF
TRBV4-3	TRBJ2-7	CASSRAWGSRELPYEQYF
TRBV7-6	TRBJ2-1	CASSLGRDNEQFF
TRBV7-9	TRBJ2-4	CASSSFTAGDIQYF
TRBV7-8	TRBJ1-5	CASSPIDGPQQPQHF
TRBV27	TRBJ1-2	CASSPGTGLYGYTF
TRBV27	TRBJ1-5	CASSLTVFQPQHF
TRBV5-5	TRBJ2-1	CASSSPGLAGAPGYNEQFF
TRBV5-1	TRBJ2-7	CASSLGGAPREQYF
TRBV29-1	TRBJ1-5	CSAGDSRRRPQHF